Listed below are T cell receptor beta chains from one sample, sequenced in a study of regulatory T cells in long-lasting Graves disease. TCRdb called the multiplex PCR reads again in MiXCR, with one record for every CDR3 protein. The sample consists of 200,000 to 250,000 distinct CDR3 sequences, approximately 19% of them appearing once. The sample was also reused in another study, on T cells in Graves' hyperthyroidism and ophthalmopathy.

Source: peripheral blood mononuclear cells (PBMCs), taken at new diagnosis, from a patient treated with antithyroid drugs. Receptors were obtained from a woman in her twenties or thirties with Graves disease. CDR3s include the opening cysteine and the closing phenylalanine or tryptophan. D genes are given only for firm matches. Size tells how often a clone was seen (once, few, many) or the class of an expanded clone, and some rows leave it out.

D: .; size: many; J: TRBJ2-2; V: TRBV5-1; CDR3: CASRGAGINANTGELFF; DNA: TGCGCCAGCAGGGGCGCAGGGATAAACGCGAACACCGGGGAGCTGTTTTTT
D: TRBD1; size: .; J: TRBJ2-5; V: TRBV30; CDR3: CAGGTGGQETQYF; DNA: TGTGCCGGCGGGACAGGGGGACAAGAGACCCAGTACTTC
D: .; size: few; J: TRBJ2-7; V: TRBV13; CDR3: CASSSGGGLGLPYEQYF; DNA: TGTGCCAGCAGCTCAGGGGGGGGACTAGGCTTGCCCTACGAGCAGTACTTC
D: .; size: many; J: TRBJ1-4; V: TRBV6-1; CDR3: CASRPGLVATNEKLFF; DNA: TGTGCCAGCAGACCGGGACTAGTTGCAACTAATGAAAAACTGTTTTTT
D: .; size: many; J: TRBJ2-3; V: TRBV4-2; CDR3: CASSQESGLSTDTQYF; DNA: TGTGCCAGCAGCCAAGAATCGGGGCTTAGCACAGATACGCAGTATTTT
D: TRBD2; size: many; J: TRBJ2-2; V: TRBV2; CDR3: CASSSGRAVDTGELFF; DNA: TGTGCCAGCAGTAGCGGGAGGGCCGTTGACACCGGGGAGCTGTTTTTT
D: .; size: many; J: TRBJ2-2; V: TRBV5-1; CDR3: CASSLTGSNTGELFF; DNA: TGCGCCAGCAGCCTAACAGGATCGAACACCGGGGAGCTGTTTTTT
D: TRBD2; size: many; J: TRBJ2-1; V: TRBV3-1; CDR3: CASSQGTSGNNEQFF; DNA: TGTGCCAGCAGCCAGGGGACTAGCGGGAACAATGAGCAGTTCTTC
D: .; size: few; J: TRBJ1-1; V: TRBV18; CDR3: CASSLQSPNRGSNTEAFF; DNA: TGTGCCAGCTCACTCCAGAGTCCCAACCGGGGCTCGAACACTGAAGCTTTCTTT
D: .; size: many; J: TRBJ2-3; V: TRBV2; CDR3: CASSESRAQYF; DNA: TGTGCCAGCAGTGAGTCTCGGGCGCAGTATTTT
D: .; size: many; J: TRBJ2-7; V: TRBV5-1; CDR3: CASSPKQASYEQYF; DNA: TGCGCCAGCAGCCCCAAGCAAGCCTCCTACGAGCAGTACTTC
D: .; size: many; J: TRBJ2-7; V: TRBV14; CDR3: CASSHSGLPYEQYF; DNA: TGTGCCAGCAGCCACTCCGGGTTACCCTACGAGCAGTACTTC
D: TRBD1; size: many; J: TRBJ1-2; V: TRBV9; CDR3: CASSTGQGYYGYTF; DNA: TGTGCCAGCAGTACCGGACAGGGCTACTATGGCTACACCTTC
D: .; size: many; J: TRBJ2-6; V: TRBV7-3; CDR3: CASSWPGANVLTF; DNA: TGTGCCAGCAGCTGGCCTGGGGCCAACGTCCTGACTTTC
D: .; size: .; J: TRBJ1-5; V: TRBV28; CDR3: CASSLLPDYSNQPQHF; DNA: TGTGCCAGCAGTTTATTGCCCGATTATAGCAATCAGCCCCAGCATTTT
D: TRBD1; size: .; J: TRBJ1-2; V: TRBV28; CDR3: CASSPDPGTASTYGYTF; DNA: TGTGCCAGCAGTCCGGACCCCGGGACAGCAAGCACTTATGGCTACACCTTC
D: TRBD2; size: many; J: TRBJ2-3; V: TRBV2; CDR3: CASSVGLAGGPYTQYF; DNA: TGTGCCAGCAGTGTTGGACTAGCGGGAGGGCCATATACGCAGTATTTT
D: TRBD2; size: many; J: TRBJ2-3; V: TRBV6-1; CDR3: CASSEQRGGPDTQYF; DNA: TGTGCCAGCAGTGAACAGCGGGGGGGCCCAGATACGCAGTATTTT
D: .; size: many; J: TRBJ1-5; V: TRBV7-9; CDR3: CASSLAGGVHNQPQHF; DNA: TGTGCCAGCAGCTTAGCGGGGGGGGTACACAATCAGCCCCAGCATTTT
D: .; size: .; J: TRBJ1-2; V: TRBV4-1; CDR3: CASSQESAGRGYTF; DNA: TGCGCCAGCAGCCAAGAAAGCGCAGGCCGGGGCTACACCTTC
D: TRBD2; size: many; J: TRBJ2-3; V: TRBV20-1; CDR3: CSASGAGVTDTQYF; DNA: TGCAGTGCTAGCGGGGCGGGAGTCACAGATACGCAGTATTTT
D: TRBD1; size: many; J: TRBJ2-7; V: TRBV20-1; CDR3: CSASRGWQSYEQYF; DNA: TGCAGTGCTTCCAGGGGGTGGCAATCCTACGAGCAGTACTTC
D: TRBD1; size: many; J: TRBJ1-3; V: TRBV6-2/TRBV6-3; CDR3: CASSGQAGNTIYF; DNA: TGTGCCAGCTCGGGACAGGCCGGAAACACCATATATTTT
D: .; size: many; J: TRBJ1-1; V: TRBV10-1; CDR3: CASSESGPGRAFF; DNA: TGCGCCAGCAGTGAGTCCGGGCCCGGGCGGGCTTTCTTT
D: TRBD2; size: many; J: TRBJ2-3; V: TRBV6-2/TRBV6-3; CDR3: CASSPSSGRAGSPDTQYF; DNA: TGTGCCAGCAGTCCATCTAGCGGGAGGGCGGGGAGCCCAGATACGCAGTATTTT
D: .; size: many; J: TRBJ2-7; V: TRBV14; CDR3: CASSPRVKSYEQYF; DNA: TGTGCCAGCAGCCCTAGGGTTAAGAGCTACGAGCAGTACTTC
D: .; size: many; J: TRBJ1-2; V: TRBV5-4; CDR3: CASSSPGKTNYGYTF; DNA: TGTGCCAGCAGCTCGCCGGGCAAAACTAACTATGGCTACACCTTC
D: TRBD1; size: many; J: TRBJ1-5; V: TRBV18; CDR3: CASSPPPGQGVNQPQHF; DNA: TGTGCCAGCTCACCACCCCCGGGACAGGGGGTCAATCAGCCCCAGCATTTT
D: .; size: many; J: TRBJ2-7; V: TRBV19; CDR3: CATSVGSGEQYF; DNA: TGTGCCACCTCGGTGGGCAGCGGCGAGCAGTACTTC
D: TRBD2; size: many; J: TRBJ2-5; V: TRBV28; CDR3: CASSILAGVETQYF; DNA: TGTGCCAGTTCAATACTAGCGGGAGTGGAGACCCAGTACTTC
D: TRBD2; size: .; J: TRBJ2-5; V: TRBV28; CDR3: CASTLAGGRRETQYF; DNA: TGTGCCAGCACCCTAGCGGGCGGGAGACGAGAGACCCAGTACTTC
D: TRBD1; size: many; J: TRBJ1-1; V: TRBV28; CDR3: CASSTRGRTEAFF; DNA: TGTGCCAGCAGTACCAGGGGGAGGACTGAAGCTTTCTTT
D: .; size: many; J: TRBJ1-4; V: TRBV28; CDR3: CASRRSGGATNEKLFF; DNA: TGTGCCAGCCGCCGCTCAGGAGGGGCAACTAATGAAAAACTGTTTTTT
D: TRBD2; size: .; J: TRBJ2-4; V: TRBV20-1; CDR3: CSAGALGGGAKNIQYF; DNA: TGCAGTGCCGGCGCCCTTGGGGGGGGAGCCAAAAACATTCAGTACTTC
D: TRBD1; size: .; J: TRBJ1-2; V: TRBV9; CDR3: CASSVARVGDSNYGYTF; DNA: TGTGCCAGCAGCGTAGCACGGGTGGGGGACAGTAACTATGGCTACACCTTC
D: .; size: many; J: TRBJ2-7; V: TRBV28; CDR3: CASSLRTGRGGYEQYF; DNA: TGTGCCAGCAGTCTTAGAACGGGGCGTGGTGGCTACGAGCAGTACTTC
D: .; size: many; J: TRBJ2-7; V: TRBV6-1; CDR3: CASSPRENYEQYF; DNA: TGTGCCAGCAGTCCCCGCGAGAACTACGAGCAGTACTTC
D: .; size: .; J: TRBJ1-1; V: TRBV9; CDR3: CASTPEGGRHTEAFF; DNA: TGTGCCAGCACCCCAGAGGGAGGGAGGCACACTGAAGCTTTCTTT
D: TRBD2; size: many; J: TRBJ2-2; V: TRBV12-3/TRBV12-4; CDR3: CASSPSGYTGELFF; DNA: TGTGCCAGCAGTCCTAGCGGGTACACCGGGGAGCTGTTTTTT
D: .; size: many; J: TRBJ2-7; V: TRBV25-1; CDR3: CASSDNSIYEQYF; DNA: TGTGCCAGCAGTGACAACTCAATCTACGAGCAGTACTTC
D: .; size: .; J: TRBJ1-2; V: TRBV20-1; CDR3: CSVPGHYGYTF; DNA: TGCAGTGTGCCGGGCCACTATGGCTACACCTTC
D: .; size: .; J: TRBJ1-5; V: TRBV19; CDR3: CASSKDPDRGQPQHF; DNA: TGTGCCAGTAGTAAGGACCCTGATAGAGGTCAGCCCCAGCATTTT
D: .; size: .; J: TRBJ1-5; V: TRBV20-1; CDR3: CSARDLGGNPAYQPQHF; DNA: TGCAGTGCTAGAGATTTGGGGGGGAACCCCGCGTATCAGCCCCAGCATTTT
D: .; size: many; J: TRBJ2-1; V: TRBV5-5; CDR3: CASTSSGDFYNEQFF; DNA: TGTGCCAGCACCTCCTCAGGGGACTTCTACAATGAGCAGTTCTTC
D: TRBD2; size: many; J: TRBJ2-1; V: TRBV12-3/TRBV12-4; CDR3: CASSRSRGGPYNEQFF; DNA: TGTGCCAGCAGTCGATCGCGGGGGGGGCCTTACAATGAGCAGTTCTTC
D: .; size: many; J: TRBJ1-1; V: TRBV6-1; CDR3: CASSLQRNTEAFF; DNA: TGTGCCAGCAGCCTGCAAAGAAACACTGAAGCTTTCTTT
D: .; size: .; J: TRBJ2-2; V: TRBV27; CDR3: CASRQGRSTGERFF; DNA: TGTGCCAGCAGACAGGGGAGGAGTACCGGGGAGCGGTTTTTT
D: .; size: many; J: TRBJ2-5; V: TRBV19; CDR3: CASSIDGGATLRETQYF; DNA: TGTGCCAGTAGTATAGATGGGGGAGCGACCCTCAGGGAGACCCAGTACTTC
D: .; size: many; J: TRBJ2-7; V: TRBV11-1; CDR3: CASRSRQGGEQYF; DNA: TGTGCCAGCAGATCTCGACAGGGAGGCGAGCAGTACTTC
D: TRBD1; size: many; J: TRBJ2-2; V: TRBV9; CDR3: CASSVPAGQGYQNTGELFF; DNA: TGTGCCAGCAGCGTACCTGCGGGACAGGGGTATCAGAACACCGGGGAGCTGTTTTTT
D: .; size: .; J: TRBJ1-6; V: TRBV15; CDR3: CATSFLRRGWNSPLHF; DNA: TGTGCCACCAGCTTCCTGCGAAGGGGGTGGAATTCACCCCTCCACTTT
D: TRBD2; size: many; J: TRBJ2-1; V: TRBV9; CDR3: CASSVTSGEYNEQFF; DNA: TGTGCCAGCAGCGTAACTAGCGGGGAGTACAATGAGCAGTTCTTC
D: .; size: many; J: TRBJ2-7; V: TRBV5-1; CDR3: CASSSSRTYEQYF; DNA: TGTGCCAGCAGCTCGAGCAGAACCTACGAGCAGTACTTC
D: TRBD1; size: many; J: TRBJ1-2; V: TRBV24-1; CDR3: CATSEIGTGGGYTF; DNA: TGTGCCACCAGTGAAATAGGGACAGGGGGAGGCTACACCTTC
D: .; size: many; J: TRBJ1-1; V: TRBV19; CDR3: CASSMGGHNTEAFF; DNA: TGTGCCAGTAGTATGGGAGGGCATAACACTGAAGCTTTCTTT
D: .; size: many; J: TRBJ2-7; V: TRBV30; CDR3: CAWSVHGQDYEQYF; DNA: TGTGCCTGGAGTGTACACGGGCAGGACTACGAGCAGTACTTC
D: TRBD1; size: .; J: TRBJ2-2; V: TRBV3-1; CDR3: CASSRTGLGMLTGRELFF; DNA: TGTGCCAGCAGCCGGACAGGGTTGGGGATGTTGACCGGCCGGGAGCTGTTTTTC
D: TRBD1; size: many; J: TRBJ2-5; V: TRBV20-1; CDR3: CSARGDRKTKETQYF; DNA: TGCAGTGCTAGGGGGGACAGGAAAACAAAAGAGACCCAGTACTTC
D: TRBD1; size: many; J: TRBJ1-1; V: TRBV7-2; CDR3: CASRMGQGHTEAFF; DNA: TGTGCCAGCAGGATGGGACAGGGGCACACTGAAGCTTTCTTT
D: .; size: many; J: TRBJ1-1; V: TRBV13; CDR3: CASSLGGRGLNTEAFF; DNA: TGTGCCAGCAGCTTAGGAGGAAGGGGCCTGAACACTGAAGCTTTCTTT